This T cell receptor beta chain was observed in a study of blood T cell repertoires in COVID-19. Germline loops: CDR1 PRHDT, CDR2 FYEKMQ (reference sequence). This CDR3 comprises 19 residues. J lost 4 bases, V lost 4 bases, and 13 bases had no gene match. Generated by immunoSEQ multiplex PCR, the TCRdb table keeps only in-frame clones and is missing some. The table lists approximately 240,000 clones, about 86% of them singletons. The chain carries TRBV13 and TRBJ2-7, with TRBD2 matching over 16 bases. Sequences were obtained from PBMCs or T cells enriched from blood (not recorded which). The sequence was obtained from a woman in her forties or fifties in a cohort exposed to, infected with or recovered from COVID-19 (not recorded which). CDR3 protein: CASSSAGTSGGAGLYEQYF. As DNA, the CDR3 is TGTGCCAGCAGCTCCGCCGGGACTAGCGGGGGGGCCGGATTGTACGAGCAGTACTTC.